The clone carrying this T cell receptor beta chain has more than one count but fewer than ten. Antigen unknown. The data stem from a study of CD8 T cells in ankylosing spondylitis. Study-wide points: It appeared that ankylosing spondylitis blood was characterized by a TCR beta motif of 8 or 9 highly homologous variants.

The CDR3 sequence is 15 residues long. The V gene end was trimmed by 5 bases and the J gene end by 5 bases; junction bases not matched to a gene: 12. Germline CDR1 is GTSNPN and CDR2 is SVGIG (reference sequence). One entry per CDR3 protein results from TCRdb running MiXCR on the 5' RACE reads. The sample includes some 300,000 distinct CDR3 sequences, less than 25% of them seen just once. The sequence came from a female donor with ankylosing spondylitis or in good health (not recorded which). Sequencing was carried out using blood, either unsorted or a sorted T cell fraction (not recorded which). The J gene is TRBJ1-1, the V gene TRBV30, with TRBD1 identical over 9 bases. The CDR3 protein is CAWLITGGLWTEAFF. The CDR3, as DNA: TGTGCCTGGCTTATCACAGGGGGCCTGTGGACTGAAGCTTTCTTT.